This T cell receptor (beta chain) was captured in a study of T cells in Graves' hyperthyroidism and ophthalmopathy. Overall study: Initial diagnosis, before any treatment, was when peripheral blood was collected.

There were TCR beta CDR3 regions amplified from RNA transcripts. HTBI primers were used for first-round RT-PCR of the TCR CDR3. TCRdb re-analysed the multiplex PCR reads in MiXCR, keeping a single row per CDR3 protein. The sample has fewer than 550,000 distinct CDR3 sequences, less than 20% seen once. Newly diagnosed hyperthyroidism, duration under 2 months, in patients aged 18 to 65. Patients were excluded because of uncontrolled infection, other autoimmune disease, pregnancy or lactation. The CDR3 runs to 14 residues. CDR1 DFQATT and CDR2 SNEGSKA come from the germline V gene (reference sequence). J was trimmed by 2 bases and V by 6 bases; bases with no gene match: 7. This clonotype was recorded many times.

The sequenced sample was blood. This TCR derives from a woman aged 18-29 years with Graves' hyperthyroidism. This chain joins TRBV20-1 and TRBJ2-3, with TRBD2 matching over 8 bases. The CDR3 bases are TGCAGTGCCATAGCGGGGCTCAACACAGATACGCAGTATTTT. Its protein is CSAIAGLNTDTQYF.